A selection of T cell receptor beta chains follows, all from one sample in a study of response to subunit inactivated influenza vaccine. TCRdb passed the RT-PCR reads through MiXCR, listing each CDR3 protein once. The sample has 650,000 to 800,000 distinct CDR3 sequences; approximately 15% are singletons. The input for sequencing was PBMCs from blood, taken around two weeks before vaccination. These receptors all stem from a man aged 50-59 years who received an inactivated influenza vaccine. Both conserved end residues are part of each CDR3. The D gene is left open where the match is weak. Clone size appears in some rows only: once, few, many, or a class for an expanded clone.

TRBJ2-1 . TRBV12-3/TRBV12-4 many TGTGCCAGCAGTTTGGGTCAGAATGAGCAGTTCTTC CASSLGQNEQFF
TRBJ2-7 TRBD1 TRBV28 . TGTGCCAGCAGTTTGGTTGCAGGGGGCTTTGGTGAGCAGTACTTC CASSLVAGGFGEQYF
TRBJ2-1 . TRBV19 few TGTGCCAGTAGCCGAGTATGGGGGTATGAGCAGTTCTTC CASSRVWGYEQFF
TRBJ2-5 . TRBV10-3 many TGTGCCATCAGTGGGGGGCTAGCGGCATCACAAGAGACCCAGTACTTC CAISGGLAASQETQYF
TRBJ2-1 . TRBV2 . TGTGCCAGCACCCGCCTCAATGAGCAGTTCTTC CASTRLNEQFF
TRBJ2-7 . TRBV20-1 . TGCAGTGCTAGAGGGAGGTCGGCGCGAAGATCCTACGAGCAGTACTTC CSARGRSARRSYEQYF
TRBJ2-1 . TRBV6-2/TRBV6-3 few TGTGCCAGCAGTTACGAGGGGCTCTCGTACAATGAGCAGTTCTTC CASSYEGLSYNEQFF
TRBJ2-5 . TRBV30 few TGTGCCTGGAGTCCCCGTGGGGTCCAAGAGACCCAGTACTTC CAWSPRGVQETQYF
TRBJ2-7 . TRBV12-3/TRBV12-4 . TGTGCCAGCAGTTTATCTGGGGGGCGAAGCTACGAGCAGTACTTC CASSLSGGRSYEQYF
TRBJ2-7 . TRBV20-1 . TGCAGTTTTAGGGGGACCGCAGCCTACGAGCAGTACTTC CSFRGTAAYEQYF
TRBJ2-7 . TRBV7-8 few TGTGCCAGCAGCTTAGGGTACATCTCCGAGCAGTACTTC CASSLGYISEQYF
TRBJ2-3 . TRBV4-1 . TGCGCCAGCAGCCAAGAGACCCAGGGGAGTAAGGATACGCAGTATTTT CASSQETQGSKDTQYF